These 23 T cell receptor beta chains originate from one sample sequenced in a study of Ad26.COV2.S vaccination and SARS-CoV-2 variants. Sample treatment: around 19 received Ad26.COV2.S at low or high dose, single or two shots; a few received placebo; per-sample allocation not given. Day 63 following the first vaccine or placebo injection was when the samples were taken. This table comes from immunoSEQ multiplex PCR, and its TCRdb copy is limited to in-frame clones, with some not included. The repertoire has roughly 400,000 clones, about nine tenths of them found once; the top ten carry around 4.5%. Sequenced here: peripheral blood, sampled in a trial of Ad26.COV2.S vaccine versus placebo. Receptor source: a person between 18 and 59 years old who received the Ad26.COV2.S COVID-19 vaccine or a placebo.

V gene TRBV28 combines with J gene TRBJ1-5; D is undetermined. Germline loops: CDR1 MDHEN, CDR2 SYDVKM. V lost 2 bases to trimming and J lost 3 bases, with 8 bases between them. The CDR3 runs 14 residues. The CDR3 DNA sequence: TGTGCCAGCAGTTTACCGGCCTCCAATCAGCCCCAGCATTTT. Residues: CASSLPASNQPQHF.

The V gene is TRBV6-5, the J gene TRBJ2-3; possible D gene TRBD2, 5 bases. Trimming took off 2 bases at V and 5 bases at J, with 14 bases between the two ends. Germline CDR1 reads MNHEY; CDR2 reads SVGAGI. The CDR3 loop spans 15 amino acids. Here the CDR3 reads CASSYESSPQDTQYF. The CDR3 region has the DNA TGTGCCAGCAGTTACGAGTCTAGCCCTCAAGATACGCAGTATTTT.

The chain uses TRBV10-1 and TRBJ2-7; TRBD2 is a possible D gene (6 bases). In germline, CDR1 is WNHNN, CDR2 SYGVQD (reference sequence). The CDR3 covers 17 residues. Trimming left V 0 bases short and J 5 bases short, with 20 bases between. CDR3 residues: CASSESGVSSGGHEQYF. The CDR3 DNA sequence: TGCGCCAGCAGTGAGTCGGGTGTCAGTAGCGGAGGCCACGAGCAGTACTTC.

The V and J genes are TRBV5-1 and TRBJ2-7, with D uncertain. V was trimmed by 4 bases and J by 0 bases, leaving 14 bases between them. The V gene's germline CDR1 is SGHRS and CDR2 YFSETQ. The CDR3 runs to 15 residues. CDR3 DNA: TGCGCCAGCAGCAACCCCAGGTCCTCCTCCTACGAGCAGTACTTC. Its translation is CASSNPRSSSYEQYF.

The chain is built from TRBV6-2 or TRBV6-3 and TRBJ2-7, with unresolved D. This CDR3 is built from 12 residues. V lost 0 bases, J lost 7 bases, and 7 bases lay in between. Germline V CDR1 and CDR2: MNHEY, SVGEGT. DNA of the CDR3: TGTGCCAGCAGTTACTCCCCCAAGGAGCAGTACTTC. This encodes CASSYSPKEQYF.

CDR3: CASRYSSTEQFF. CDR3 DNA sequence: TGTGCCAGCAGGTATTCTAGTACCGAGCAGTTCTTC. The chain links TRBV28 to TRBJ2-1; D call uncertain. The V gene's germline CDR1 is MDHEN and CDR2 SYDVKM. The CDR3 contains 12 residues. V lost 6 bases to trimming and J lost 10 bases, with 13 bases between them.

The chain carries TRBV4-3 and TRBJ2-7, with D uncertain. The CDR3 sequence is 15 residues long. Germline CDR1 and CDR2: LGHNA and YSLEER. V shed 0 bases and J shed 6 bases, with 15 bases lying between them. CDR3 nucleotide sequence: TGCGCCAGCAGCCAAGATCGAAGTTACGGTGCCGAGCAGTACTTC. This sequence encodes CASSQDRSYGAEQYF.

Concerning this clone: A much larger clone sits a single nucleotide away, making a read error possible. This sample also contains other DNA sequences that code for the same CDR3. The chain carries TRBV13 and TRBJ1-1, with D hard to call. Germline V gene lookup returns CDR1 PRHDT and CDR2 FYEKMQ (reference sequence). Trimming took 0 bases from V and 5 from J, leaving 4 bases between them. This CDR3 spans 12 amino acids. CDR3 DNA sequence: TGTGCCAGCAGCTTAGGGCGGACTGAAGCTTTCTTT. Encoded protein: CASSLGRTEAFF.

This clone was seen once. The chain uses TRBV20-1 and TRBJ1-4, with D unresolved. CDR1 DFQATT and CDR2 SNEGSKA come from the germline V gene (reference sequence). The CDR3 covers 11 residues. V lost 6 bases, J lost 5 bases, and 7 bases lay in between. The CDR3 protein is CSASKNEKLFF. The CDR3 nucleotides are TGCAGTGCAAGTAAGAATGAAAAACTGTTTTTT.

The rearrangement uses TRBV21-1 and TRBJ2-5. TRBV21-1 is labeled a pseudogene. The CDR3 sequence is 14 residues long. This CDR3 is CASSKAGRLETQYF. CDR3 sequence (DNA): TGTGCCAGCAGCAAAGCGGGAAGGTTGGAGACCCAGTACTTC.

This clone was picked up one time. The CDR3 bases are TGTGCCAGCAGTCCCAATAGCGCCCCCCGGAACATTCAGTACTTC. Translation: CASSPNSAPRNIQYF. This chain links TRBV6-2 or TRBV6-3 with TRBJ2-4, with D tentatively TRBD2 (5 bases). The ends were cut back, 5 bases at V and 7 bases at J, with 18 bases in the middle. Germline values: CDR1 MNHEY, CDR2 SVGEGT. The CDR3 covers 15 residues.

The chain recombines TRBV6-2 or TRBV6-3 with TRBJ2-5, with 16 positions matching TRBD2. The CDR3 loop spans 18 amino acids. The ends lost 2 bases at V and 5 bases at J; junction bases unmatched: 8. Germline CDR1 reads MNHEY; CDR2 reads SVGEGT. CDR3 loop: CASSYRGTSGRVQETQYF. The CDR3 DNA sequence: TGTGCCAGCAGTTACCGAGGGACTAGCGGGAGGGTCCAGGAGACCCAGTACTTC.

The chain is built from TRBV15 and TRBJ2-7; no clear D gene. Germline V gene sequence: CDR1 LNHNV, CDR2 YYDKDF (reference sequence). Trimming removed 3 bases at V and 7 bases at J, with 22 bases between. This CDR3 has 16 amino acids. CDR3 loop: CATSRRSGSFYGEQYF. CDR3 DNA sequence: TGTGCCACCAGCAGGCGGTCGGGCTCCTTCTACGGGGAGCAGTACTTC.

The J gene is TRBJ1-3, the V gene TRBV24-1; perhaps TRBD1 as D (5 bases). Trimming stripped 4 bases from V and 4 bases from J, with 13 bases between. The V gene's germline CDR1 is KGHDR and CDR2 SFDVKD. There are 15 residues in the CDR3. CDR3 amino acids: CATSDPGGSGNTIYF. CDR3 sequence (DNA): TGTGCCACCAGTGACCCGGGGGGATCCGGAAACACCATATATTTT.

Only a few counts were recorded for this clone. This chain uses TRBV30 with TRBJ1-2; the D is unclear. The V end was cut by 1 base, the J end by 4 bases, with 13 bases between. The CDR3 loop spans 14 amino acids. From germline, CDR1 is GTSNPN and CDR2 SVGIG (reference sequence). The CDR3 spells CAWSELPAGYGYTF. CDR3 DNA: TGTGCCTGGAGTGAGTTGCCCGCCGGCTATGGCTACACCTTC.

The CDR3 is CASSYSIGFTDTQYF. The CDR3 DNA reads as TGTGCCAGCAGTTACTCGATAGGGTTCACAGATACGCAGTATTTT. The chain carries TRBV6-2 or TRBV6-3 and TRBJ2-3; D uncertain. CDR3 length: 15 residues. Trimming took 0 bases from V and 2 from J, leaving 9 bases between them. The germline gives CDR1 MNHEY, CDR2 SVGEGT.

The J gene is TRBJ2-2, the V gene TRBV7-9, with TRBD1 identical over 10 bases. Germline values: CDR1 SEHNR, CDR2 FQNEAQ (reference sequence). CDR3 length: 19 amino acids. V gave up 7 bases and J gave up 6 bases; unmatched junction bases: 20. The CDR3 DNA is TGTGCCAGCACCCTCCCTTTGGGTGTTTCTGGACAGGGGGCCGGGGAGCTGTTTTTT. This translates into CASTLPLGVSGQGAGELFF.

The rearrangement joins TRBV7-9 to TRBJ2-5, with a tentative D call TRBD1 (5 bases). Trimming removed 4 bases from V and 5 bases from J, with 11 bases in between. CDR1 and CDR2 from the germline V gene are SEHNR and FQNEAQ (reference sequence). The CDR3 has 13 residues. The CDR3 DNA reads TGTGCCAGCAGCTCCCAGGGATGGGAGACCCAGTACTTC. It encodes CASSSQGWETQYF.

The rearrangement links TRBV28 to TRBJ1-5, with D uncertain. In germline, CDR1 is MDHEN, CDR2 SYDVKM. V lost 2 bases and J lost 0, with 8 bases in between. This CDR3 comprises 15 residues. The CDR3 bases are TGTGCCAGCAGTTTACTGGGGAATAGCAATCAGCCCCAGCATTTT. Translating gives CASSLLGNSNQPQHF.

The V and J genes are TRBV6-6 and TRBJ1-5; possible D gene TRBD1, 6 bases. The germline gives CDR1 MNHNY, CDR2 SVGAGI (reference sequence). Between the trimmed V and J ends, which lost 4 bases and 3 bases, there was a span of 10 bases. This CDR3 is 14 amino acids long. CDR3 DNA: TGTGCCAGCAGTTTCCCAGGGGACAATCAGCCCCAGCATTTT. It yields the protein CASSFPGDNQPQHF.

V and J are TRBV9 and TRBJ1-4; D is uncertain. Trimming cost V 3 bases and J 10 bases, with 10 bases left between them. The CDR3 is 12 residues long. Germline V lookup: CDR1 SGDLS, CDR2 YYNGEE. The CDR3 reads CASSASGGKLFF. DNA for the CDR3: TGTGCCAGCAGCGCTTCAGGAGGAAAACTGTTTTTT.

The chain has TRBV4-2 and TRBJ1-2; D call uncertain. V was pared by 1 base and J by 2 bases, with 20 bases between. In germline, CDR1 is LGHNA, CDR2 YNFKEQ. The CDR3 has 18 amino acids. CDR3: CASSQGPGHRLRNYGYTF. For the CDR3, the DNA is TGTGCCAGCAGCCAAGGTCCGGGTCACCGGCTAAGGAACTATGGCTACACCTTC.

The chain combines TRBV27 with TRBJ2-4, with 8 bases lining up with TRBD2. Looked up from germline, CDR1 is MNHEY and CDR2 is SMNVEV (reference sequence). V shed 5 bases, J shed 1 base, and the junction held 4 bases outside the gene matches. The length of the CDR3 is 15 residues. Here the CDR3 reads CASSPGGRAKNIQYF. The CDR3 coding sequence is TGTGCCAGCAGTCCGGGGGGGAGGGCCAAAAACATTCAGTACTTC.